This TCR beta chain was sequenced during a study of CD8+CD57+ T cells in acquired aplastic anemia. Study overall: Healthy donors had, on average, about 9.9 million reads for their CD4+ cells.

Trimming removed 4 bases from V and 0 bases from J, with 5 bases in between. The germline CDR1 and CDR2 sequences are SGHRS and YFSETQ. This CDR3 is built from 13 residues. Researchers used genomic DNA as the template to profile TCR beta VDJ and CDR3. From the reads, TCRdb called clonotypes with MiXCR, one entry per CDR3 protein. The data show around 200,000 distinct CDR3 sequences, about 53% seen once. This receptor was identified in a human donor in good health, serving as a control. The rearrangement links TRBV5-1 to TRBJ1-5; D ambiguous. Sequences were obtained from sorted CD4+, CD8+, or CD8+CD57+ T cells (not recorded which) from PBMCs. CDR3 amino acids: CASSAYSNQPQHF. The CDR3 DNA reads as TGCGCCAGCAGCGCATATAGCAATCAGCCCCAGCATTTT.